This entry describes one TCR beta chain. Researchers ran the PCR with 60 Vbeta and 13 Jbeta primers. Profiling relied on immunoSEQ multiplex PCR, and the TCRdb table lists in-frame clones only, not all of them. The table has around 160,000 clones, around two thirds seen once; the top ten hold approximately 1.5%. CDR1 is SGHTA and CDR2 is FQGNSA in the germline V gene. The CDR3 contains 17 residues. Trimming pared 1 base from V and 2 bases from J, leaving 12 bases between. This specimen belongs to a study of cytomegalovirus exposure and HLA in healthy donors. This chain uses TRBV7-2 with TRBJ2-6, with D unresolved. The sequence derives from a man aged 45-60 years in good health and CMV-seronegative. The sequencing sample was made of PBMCs. The CDR3 reads CASSLDPLTAGANVLTF. Written as DNA, the CDR3 is TGTGCCAGCAGCTTAGATCCTCTCACGGCTGGGGCCAACGTCCTGACTTTC.